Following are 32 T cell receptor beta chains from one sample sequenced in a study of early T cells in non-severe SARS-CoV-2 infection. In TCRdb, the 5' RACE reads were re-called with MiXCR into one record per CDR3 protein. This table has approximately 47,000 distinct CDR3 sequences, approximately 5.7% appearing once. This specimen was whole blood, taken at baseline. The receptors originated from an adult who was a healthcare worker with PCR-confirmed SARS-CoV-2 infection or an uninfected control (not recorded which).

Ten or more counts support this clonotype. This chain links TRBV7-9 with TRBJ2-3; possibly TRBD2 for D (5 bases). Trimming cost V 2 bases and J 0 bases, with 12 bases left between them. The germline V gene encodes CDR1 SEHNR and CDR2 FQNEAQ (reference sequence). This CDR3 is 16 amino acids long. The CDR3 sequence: CASSLSGGGSTDTQYF. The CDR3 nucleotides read TGTGCCAGCAGCTTAAGCGGAGGAGGAAGCACAGATACGCAGTATTTT.

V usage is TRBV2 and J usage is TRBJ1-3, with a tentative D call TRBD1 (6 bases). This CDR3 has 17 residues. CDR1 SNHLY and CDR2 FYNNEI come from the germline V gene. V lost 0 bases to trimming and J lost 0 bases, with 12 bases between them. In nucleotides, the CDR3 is TGTGCCAGCAGTGAAGCAGGACAGTTCCGCTCTGGAAACACCATATATTTT. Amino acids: CASSEAGQFRSGNTIYF.

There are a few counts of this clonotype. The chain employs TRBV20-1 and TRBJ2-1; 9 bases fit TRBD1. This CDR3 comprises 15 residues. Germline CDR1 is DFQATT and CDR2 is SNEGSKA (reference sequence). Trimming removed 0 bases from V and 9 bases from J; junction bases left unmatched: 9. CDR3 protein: CSARDGGQGKAEQFF. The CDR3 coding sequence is TGCAGTGCTAGAGATGGTGGACAGGGGAAGGCTGAGCAGTTCTTC.

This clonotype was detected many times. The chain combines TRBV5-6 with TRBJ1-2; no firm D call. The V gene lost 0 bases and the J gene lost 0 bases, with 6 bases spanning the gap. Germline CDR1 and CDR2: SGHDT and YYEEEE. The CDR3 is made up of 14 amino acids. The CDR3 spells CASSLDRSNYGYTF. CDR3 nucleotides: TGTGCCAGCAGCTTGGACAGATCTAACTATGGCTACACCTTC.

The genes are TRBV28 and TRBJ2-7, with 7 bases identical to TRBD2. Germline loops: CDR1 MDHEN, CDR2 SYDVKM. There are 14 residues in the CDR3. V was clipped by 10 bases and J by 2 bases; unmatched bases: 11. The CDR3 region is CATLDPAGAYEQYF. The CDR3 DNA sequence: TGTGCCACTCTGGACCCCGCGGGGGCCTACGAGCAGTACTTC.

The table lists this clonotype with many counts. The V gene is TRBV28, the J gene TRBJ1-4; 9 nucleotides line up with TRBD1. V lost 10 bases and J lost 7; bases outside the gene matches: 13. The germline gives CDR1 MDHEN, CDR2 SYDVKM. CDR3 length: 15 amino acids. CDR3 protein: CATTLLGTGFEKLFF. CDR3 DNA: TGTGCCACAACACTCCTCGGGACAGGGTTTGAAAAACTGTTTTTT.

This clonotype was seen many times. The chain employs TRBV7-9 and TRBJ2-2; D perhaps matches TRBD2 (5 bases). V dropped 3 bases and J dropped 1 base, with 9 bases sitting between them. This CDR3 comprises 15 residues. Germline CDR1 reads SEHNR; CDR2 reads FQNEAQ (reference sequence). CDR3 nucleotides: TGTGCCAGCAGCTTGTCCAGCGGGAACACCGGGGAGCTGTTTTTT. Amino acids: CASSLSSGNTGELFF.

In DNA, the CDR3 is TGTGCCACCAGCAAGGGGCGAGGGCCTAAGCAGTACTTC. This gives the protein CATSKGRGPKQYF. V is TRBV15 and J is TRBJ2-7, with D perhaps matching TRBD1 or TRBD2 (5 bases each). Germline lookup yields CDR1 LNHNV and CDR2 YYDKDF (reference sequence). The CDR3 length is 13 residues. Trimming removed 4 bases at V and 8 bases at J, with 15 bases between.

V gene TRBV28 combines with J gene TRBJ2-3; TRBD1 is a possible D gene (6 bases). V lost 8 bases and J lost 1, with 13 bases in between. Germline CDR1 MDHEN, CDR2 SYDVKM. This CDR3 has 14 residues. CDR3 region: CASSYRVGTDTQYF. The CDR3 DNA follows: TGTGCCAGCTCTTACAGGGTAGGCACAGATACGCAGTATTTT.

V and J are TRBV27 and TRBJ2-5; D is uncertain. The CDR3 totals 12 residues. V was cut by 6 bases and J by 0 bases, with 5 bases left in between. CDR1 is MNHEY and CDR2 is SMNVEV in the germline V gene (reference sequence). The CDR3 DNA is TGTGCCAGCAGCGAGGACCAAGAGACCCAGTACTTC. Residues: CASSEDQETQYF.

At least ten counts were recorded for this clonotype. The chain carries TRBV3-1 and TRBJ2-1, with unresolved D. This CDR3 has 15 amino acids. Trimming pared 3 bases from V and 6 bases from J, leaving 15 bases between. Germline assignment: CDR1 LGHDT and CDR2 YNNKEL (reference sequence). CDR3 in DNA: TGTGCCAGCAGCCAGGGCTGGTCCACGAGCAATGAGCAGTTCTTC. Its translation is CASSQGWSTSNEQFF.

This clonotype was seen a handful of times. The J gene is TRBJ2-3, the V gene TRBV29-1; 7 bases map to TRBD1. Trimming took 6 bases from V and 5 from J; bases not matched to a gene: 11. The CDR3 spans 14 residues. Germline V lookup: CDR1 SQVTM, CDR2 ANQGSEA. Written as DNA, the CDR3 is TGCAGCGTCGACACAGCAGGGGGACGAGATACGCAGTATTTT. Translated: CSVDTAGGRDTQYF.

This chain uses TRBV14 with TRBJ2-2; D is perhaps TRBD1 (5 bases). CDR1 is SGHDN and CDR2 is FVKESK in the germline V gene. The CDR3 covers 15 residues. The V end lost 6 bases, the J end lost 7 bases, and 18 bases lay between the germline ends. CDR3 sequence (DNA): TGTGCCAGCAGTTCTCCCCAGGGAAGGCGCGGGGAGCTGTTTTTT. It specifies CASSSPQGRRGELFF.

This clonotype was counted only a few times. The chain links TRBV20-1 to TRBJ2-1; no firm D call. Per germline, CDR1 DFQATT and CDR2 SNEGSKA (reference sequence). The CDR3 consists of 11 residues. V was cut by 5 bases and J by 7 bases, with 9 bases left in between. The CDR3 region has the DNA TGCAGTGCTGGGCCCAAGAATGAGCAGTTCTTC. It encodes CSAGPKNEQFF.

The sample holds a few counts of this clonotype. The CDR3 sequence is CASSENPNTGELFF. CDR3 nucleotide sequence: TGCGCCAGCAGTGAAAACCCGAACACCGGGGAGCTGTTTTTT. The rearrangement links TRBV10-1 to TRBJ2-2; no clear D. V shed 3 bases and J shed 0 bases, with 5 bases lying between them. The CDR3 extends over 14 amino acids. Per germline, CDR1 WNHNN and CDR2 SYGVQD (reference sequence).

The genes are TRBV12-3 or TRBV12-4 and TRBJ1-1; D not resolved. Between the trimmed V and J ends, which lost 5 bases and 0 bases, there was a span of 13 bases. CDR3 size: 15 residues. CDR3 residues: CASSLKTPLNTEAFF. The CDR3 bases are TGTGCCAGCAGTCTTAAGACCCCCCTGAACACTGAAGCTTTCTTT.

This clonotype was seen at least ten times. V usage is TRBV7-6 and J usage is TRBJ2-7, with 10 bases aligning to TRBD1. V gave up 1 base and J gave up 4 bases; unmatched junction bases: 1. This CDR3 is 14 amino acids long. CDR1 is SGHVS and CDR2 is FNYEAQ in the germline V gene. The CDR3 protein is CASSLEDRGYEQYF. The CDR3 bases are TGTGCCAGCAGCTTAGAGGACAGGGGGTACGAGCAGTACTTC.

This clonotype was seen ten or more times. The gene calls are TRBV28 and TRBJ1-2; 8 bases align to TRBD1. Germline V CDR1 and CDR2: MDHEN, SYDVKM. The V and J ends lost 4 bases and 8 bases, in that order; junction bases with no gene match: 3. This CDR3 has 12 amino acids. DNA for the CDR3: TGTGCCAGCAGTTGGACAGGGATGGGCTACACCTTC. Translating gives CASSWTGMGYTF.

CDR3 DNA: TGTGCCAGCAGTTTATTCCCTTCACACACAGATACGCAGTATTTT. This codes for CASSLFPSHTDTQYF. This chain uses TRBV27 with TRBJ2-3; no definite D call. There are 15 residues in the CDR3. Trimming removed 1 base from V and 2 bases from J, with 10 bases in between. Germline lookup yields CDR1 MNHEY and CDR2 SMNVEV (reference sequence).

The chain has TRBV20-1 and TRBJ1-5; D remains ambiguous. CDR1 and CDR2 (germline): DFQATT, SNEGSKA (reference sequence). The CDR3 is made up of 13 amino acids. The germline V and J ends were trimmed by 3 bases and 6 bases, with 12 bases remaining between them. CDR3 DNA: TGCAGTGCTAGGCCGGTAGGACTTCAGCCCCAGCATTTT. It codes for CSARPVGLQPQHF.

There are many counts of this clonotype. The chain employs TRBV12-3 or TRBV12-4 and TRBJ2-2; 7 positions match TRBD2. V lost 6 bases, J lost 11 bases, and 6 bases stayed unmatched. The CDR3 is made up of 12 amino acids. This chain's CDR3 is CASSRPGLELFF. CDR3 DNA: TGTGCCAGCAGCCGGCCGGGACTAGAGCTGTTTTTT.

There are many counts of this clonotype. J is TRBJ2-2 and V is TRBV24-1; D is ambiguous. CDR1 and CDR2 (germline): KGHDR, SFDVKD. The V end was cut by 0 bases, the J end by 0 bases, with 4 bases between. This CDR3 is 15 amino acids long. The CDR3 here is CATSDLRTNTGELFF. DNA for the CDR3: TGTGCCACCAGTGATTTGCGGACGAACACCGGGGAGCTGTTTTTT.

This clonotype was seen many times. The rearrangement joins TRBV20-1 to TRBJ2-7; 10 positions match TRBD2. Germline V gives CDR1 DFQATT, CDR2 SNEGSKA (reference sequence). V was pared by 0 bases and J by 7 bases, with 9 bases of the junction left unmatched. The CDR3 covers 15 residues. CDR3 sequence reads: CSARDVAGGSREQYF. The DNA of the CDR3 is TGCAGTGCTAGAGATGTAGCGGGAGGTTCTCGGGAGCAGTACTTC.

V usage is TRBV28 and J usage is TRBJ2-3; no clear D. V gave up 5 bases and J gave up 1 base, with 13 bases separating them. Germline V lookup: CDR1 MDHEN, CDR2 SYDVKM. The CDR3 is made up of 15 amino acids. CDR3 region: CASSPQYRRTDTQYF. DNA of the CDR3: TGTGCCAGCAGTCCCCAGTATAGGCGCACAGATACGCAGTATTTT.

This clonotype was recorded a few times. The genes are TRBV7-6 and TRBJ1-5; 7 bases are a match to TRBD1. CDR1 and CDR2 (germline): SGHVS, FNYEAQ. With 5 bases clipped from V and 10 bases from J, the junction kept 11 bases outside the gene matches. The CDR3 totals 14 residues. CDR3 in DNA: TGTGCCAGCAGCCTACGGACAGGAGAGGGACCCCAGCATTTT. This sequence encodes CASSLRTGEGPQHF. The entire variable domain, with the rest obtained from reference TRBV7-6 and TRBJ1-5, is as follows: GAGVSQSPRYKVTKRGQDVALRCDPISGHVSLYWYRQALGQGPEFLTYFNYEAQQDKSGLPNDRFSAERPEGSISTLTIQRTEQRDSAMYRCASSLRTGEGPQHFGDGTRLSIL.

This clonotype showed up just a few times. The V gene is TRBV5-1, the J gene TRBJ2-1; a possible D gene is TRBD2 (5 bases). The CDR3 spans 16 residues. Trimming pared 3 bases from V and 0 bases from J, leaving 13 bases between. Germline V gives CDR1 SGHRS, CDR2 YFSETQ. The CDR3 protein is CASSWTAGSSYNEQFF. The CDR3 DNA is TGCGCCAGCAGCTGGACTGCAGGTAGCTCCTACAATGAGCAGTTCTTC.

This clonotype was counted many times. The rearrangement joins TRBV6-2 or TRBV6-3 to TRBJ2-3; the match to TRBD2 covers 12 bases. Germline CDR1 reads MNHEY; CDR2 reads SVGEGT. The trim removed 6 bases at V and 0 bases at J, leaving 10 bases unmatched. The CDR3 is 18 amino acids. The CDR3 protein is CASSPGLAGYPSTDTQYF. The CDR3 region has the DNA TGTGCCAGCAGCCCCGGACTAGCGGGATACCCTAGCACAGATACGCAGTATTTT.

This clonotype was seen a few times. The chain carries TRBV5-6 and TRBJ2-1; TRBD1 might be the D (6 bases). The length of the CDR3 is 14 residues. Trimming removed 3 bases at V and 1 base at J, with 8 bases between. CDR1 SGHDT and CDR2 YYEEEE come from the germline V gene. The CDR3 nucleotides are TGTGCCAGCAGCTCCACAGGGTCCTACAATGAGCAGTTCTTC. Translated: CASSSTGSYNEQFF.

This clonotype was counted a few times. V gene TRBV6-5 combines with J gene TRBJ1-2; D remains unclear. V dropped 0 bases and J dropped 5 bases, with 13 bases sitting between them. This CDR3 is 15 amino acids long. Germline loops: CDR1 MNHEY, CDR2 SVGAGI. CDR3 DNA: TGTGCCAGCAGTTACTCGATCTCGACGGATTATGGCTACACCTTC. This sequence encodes CASSYSISTDYGYTF.

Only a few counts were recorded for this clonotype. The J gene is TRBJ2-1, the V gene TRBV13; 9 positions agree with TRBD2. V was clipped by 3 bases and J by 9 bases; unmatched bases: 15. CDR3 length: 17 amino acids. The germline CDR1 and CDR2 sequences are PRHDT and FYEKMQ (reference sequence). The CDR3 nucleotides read TGTGCCAGCAGCTTCCAAACGGTAGCGGGAGTCATATCTGAGCAGTTCTTC. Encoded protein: CASSFQTVAGVISEQFF.

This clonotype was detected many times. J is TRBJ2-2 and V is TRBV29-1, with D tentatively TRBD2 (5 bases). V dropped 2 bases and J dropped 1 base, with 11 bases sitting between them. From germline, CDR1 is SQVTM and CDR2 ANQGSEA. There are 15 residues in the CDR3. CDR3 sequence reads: CSVEQDLQNTGELFF. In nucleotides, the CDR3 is TGCAGCGTTGAACAGGACTTACAGAACACCGGGGAGCTGTTTTTT.

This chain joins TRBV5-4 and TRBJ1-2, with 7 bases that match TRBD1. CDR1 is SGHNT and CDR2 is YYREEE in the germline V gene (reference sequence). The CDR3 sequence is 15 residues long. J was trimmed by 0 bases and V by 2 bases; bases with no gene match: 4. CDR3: CASSLLDRSNYGYTF. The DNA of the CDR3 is TGTGCCAGCAGCTTACTGGACAGGTCTAACTATGGCTACACCTTC. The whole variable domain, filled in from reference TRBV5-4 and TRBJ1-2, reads ETGVTQSPTHLIKTRGQQVTLRCSSQSGHNTVSWYQQALGQGPQFIFQYYREEENGRGNFPPRFSGLQFPNYSSELNVNALELDDSALYLCASSLLDRSNYGYTFGSGTRLTVV.